This TCR beta chain emerged from a study of vaccination and CD4 T cells after COVID-19. In the study overall: Sampling post-COVID took place a median approximately 100 days after diagnosis (range 35 to 161).

Notes on the study in general: Post-vaccination, and not before, a median approximately 89% of reactive clones appeared in convalescent patients.

The Oncomine TCR Beta short-read assay sequenced DNA from cultured CD4+ T cells. TCRdb independently ran MiXCR on the PCR reads; one entry per CDR3 protein. Of 15,000 to 20,000 distinct CDR3 sequences listed, about 43% are singletons. The CDR3 is made up of 19 amino acids. The germline V gene encodes CDR1 MNHEY and CDR2 SVGEGT. V gave up 2 bases and J gave up 1 base; unmatched junction bases: 14. Notes on this clonotype: Its antigen is undetermined.

Specified treatment: roughly ten-day PBMC culture with coronavirus spike peptide pools or control peptides (ViraFEST assay). First, ViraFEST expanded antigen-specific T cells with peptide pools, and next it sequenced the TCRs. About 1.8 million PBMCs went into each well for culture with approximately 9.4 IU/ml IL-2 and 10 ug/ml peptide pools. This clonotype was sampled from a human donor who had recovered from COVID-19. The rearrangement joins TRBV6-2 or TRBV6-3 to TRBJ2-1; 7 bases agree with TRBD1. The sequenced sample was CD4+ T cells from blood, cultured in vitro. CDR3 region: CASSYPSTGVTKSYNEQFF. The CDR3 DNA follows: TGTGCCAGCAGTTACCCGAGCACAGGGGTCACCAAATCCTACAATGAGCAGTTCTTC.